This T cell receptor beta chain was captured in a study of graft-versus-host responses after intestinal transplantation. Study-wide context: Recipients were given multivisceral, liver-intestinal, or isolated intestinal transplants. All recipients were given anti-thymocyte globulin induction, and tacrolimus and steroids were then administered for 3 to 4 years. General observations from the study: An association linked early post-transplant HvG declines with peak circulating GvH clone levels. Detected in recipient marrow were GvH clones, some of which were first observed in ileum or blood.

The germline V gene encodes CDR1 SGHRS and CDR2 YFSETQ. This CDR3 spans 13 amino acids. Deletions cut 0 bases from V and 6 bases from J, with 9 bases between. On this clone: What it binds is unknown.

Clones were read by immunoSEQ multiplex PCR, and TCRdb kept only the in-frame ones, dropping some. Altogether about 99,000 clones are present, over 85% being singletons, with the ten largest covering 1.2%. This rearrangement joins TRBV5-1 to TRBJ1-2; no definite D call. Sequences were derived from unstimulated CD8+ T cells sorted from spleen or lymph node cells, sampled before intestinal transplant. The clonotype originates from a human donor who received an intestinal transplant. Here the CDR3 DNA reads TGCGCCAGCAGCTTGGAGACTGGGGATGGCTACACCTTC. This translates into CASSLETGDGYTF.